This T cell receptor beta chain was identified in a study of quantifying T cell responses using KT2 cells. About the research overall: RNA was reverse transcribed with TCR alpha and beta constant-region primers.

Each cDNA got a UMI-containing oligo ligated at its 3' end. The first PCR ran 3 to 5 cycles with an equimolar RC1.1 and RC1.2 beta primer mix. MiXCR, applied by TCRdb to the UMI-ligation and nested PCR reads, yields one record per CDR3 protein. Here the sample spans tens of thousands of distinct CDR3 sequences, about 9.9% being singletons. This CDR3 contains 15 residues. V gave up 2 bases and J gave up 2 bases, with 7 bases separating them. The V call is TRBV12-3 or TRBV12-4, the J call TRBJ1-6; the D is unclear. The source of this sequence is a human donor. Sequencing used PBMCs spiked with cells of the T cell clone KT2. CDR3 nucleotide sequence: TGTGCCAGCAGTTTACGGCAGGCCTATAATTCACCCCTCCACTTT. Its translation is CASSLRQAYNSPLHF.